This T cell receptor (beta chain) was profiled in a study of shared clonotypes between healthy human individuals. Sequenced by immunoSEQ multiplex PCR; TCRdb stores in-frame clones only, minus some. The sample includes just over 2,000,000 clones, 85% to 95% of them seen just once. The authors divided CD4+ cells into CD45RA+ naive and CD45RA-negative memory subsets. Trimming stripped 0 bases from V and 4 bases from J, with 7 bases between. This CDR3 spans 14 amino acids. Per the germline V gene, CDR1 is SGHDN and CDR2 is FVKESK. This chain connects TRBV14 to TRBJ2-1; D uncertain. The sample taken for sequencing was naive CD4+ T cells sorted from blood. The sample's subset: CD45RA+ positively selected. The sequence was obtained from a man between 18 and 35 years old in good health. DNA for the CDR3: TGTGCCAGCAGCCAAGAGCCCCTATACAATGAGCAGTTCTTC. Translating it yields CASSQEPLYNEQFF.